Sequencing of this TCR beta chain was carried out in a study of cytomegalovirus exposure and HLA in healthy donors. This clone was recorded only once. Its antigen is unidentified. Use of 60 Vbeta and 13 Jbeta primers characterized the PCR. Generated by immunoSEQ multiplex PCR, the TCRdb table keeps only in-frame clones and is missing some. In the table there are around 140,000 clones, 70% to 85% of which are singletons. Notes on the study in general: A few chains tied to CMV proved CMV antigen-specific in vitro.

The TCR sequence derives from a man aged 25-45 years in good health and CMV-seropositive. Specimen: PBMCs.

The CDR3 DNA follows: TGTGCCAGCAGCGTAGCGGGACAGAATACAGATACGCAGTATTTT. Its protein is CASSVAGQNTDTQYF. The chain recombines TRBV9 with TRBJ2-3; the match to TRBD1 covers 7 bases. This CDR3 spans 15 amino acids. Germline V gene lookup returns CDR1 SGDLS and CDR2 YYNGEE. V was pared by 0 bases and J by 3 bases, with 4 bases of the junction left unmatched.